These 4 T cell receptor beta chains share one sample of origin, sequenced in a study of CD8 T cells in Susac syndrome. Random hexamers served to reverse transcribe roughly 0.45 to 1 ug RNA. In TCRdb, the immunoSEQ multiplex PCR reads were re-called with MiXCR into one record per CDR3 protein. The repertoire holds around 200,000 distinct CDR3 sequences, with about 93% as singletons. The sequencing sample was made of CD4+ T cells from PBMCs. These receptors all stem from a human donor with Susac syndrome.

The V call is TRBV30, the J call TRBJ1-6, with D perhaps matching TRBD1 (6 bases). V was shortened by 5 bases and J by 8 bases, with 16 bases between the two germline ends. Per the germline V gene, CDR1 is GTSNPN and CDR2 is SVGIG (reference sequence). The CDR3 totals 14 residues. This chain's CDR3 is CAWGAEGGHSPLHF. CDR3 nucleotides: TGTGCCTGGGGTGCGGAGGGGGGCCATTCACCCCTCCACTTT.

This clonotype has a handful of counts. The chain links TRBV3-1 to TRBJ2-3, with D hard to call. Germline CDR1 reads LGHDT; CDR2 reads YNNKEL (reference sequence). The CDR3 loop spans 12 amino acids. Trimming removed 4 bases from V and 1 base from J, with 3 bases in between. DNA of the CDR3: TGTGCCAGCAGCCCCCGCACAGATACGCAGTATTTT. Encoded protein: CASSPRTDTQYF.

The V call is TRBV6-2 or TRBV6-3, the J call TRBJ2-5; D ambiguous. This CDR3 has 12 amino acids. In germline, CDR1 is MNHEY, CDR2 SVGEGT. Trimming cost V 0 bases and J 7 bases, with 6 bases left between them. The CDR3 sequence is CASSYSTGTQYF. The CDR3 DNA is TGTGCCAGCAGTTACTCTACCGGGACCCAGTACTTC.

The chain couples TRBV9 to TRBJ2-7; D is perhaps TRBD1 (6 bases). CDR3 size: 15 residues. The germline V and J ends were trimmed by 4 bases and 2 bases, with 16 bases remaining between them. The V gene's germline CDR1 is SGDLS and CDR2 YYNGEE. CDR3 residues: CASSKGRDTAYEQYF. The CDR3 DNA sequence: TGTGCCAGCAGCAAAGGCCGGGACACCGCCTACGAGCAGTACTTC.